This is a list of T cell receptor beta chains from one sample in a study of neurological immune-mediated disorders. Each CDR3 protein is one row after TCRdb ran MiXCR on the 5' RACE reads. Of about 80,000 distinct CDR3 sequences listed, over 4.5% are singletons. The sequenced material came from PBMCs. These TCRs come from a woman aged 60-70 years with multiple sclerosis. Each CDR3 is given without its conserved first and last residue.

V gene	J gene	CDR3 protein
TRBV18	TRBJ1-1	ASSPVARNTEAF
TRBV7-9	TRBJ2-7	ASSFGQGGGEQY
TRBV5-1	TRBJ2-7	ASSGMGNEQY
TRBV7-9	TRBJ1-2	ASSLSPSGESYT
TRBV3-1	TRBJ1-3	ASSQDGGGVGNTIY
TRBV14	TRBJ1-3	ASSQSGNTIY
TRBV5-6	TRBJ2-1	ASSRDFHEQF
TRBV18	TRBJ2-4	ASSPEGGWKNIQY
TRBV20-1	TRBJ1-5	SARDLRTGSFNQPQH
TRBV12-3/TRBV12-4	TRBJ1-2	ASRPGTGVNYGYT
TRBV5-1	TRBJ2-1	ASSLTQDVRGHEQF
TRBV19	TRBJ1-1	ASSGLVRTEAF
TRBV6-2/TRBV6-3	TRBJ2-1	ASSSRRADSYNEQF
TRBV29-1	TRBJ1-2	SVFDWGEGYT
TRBV5-6	TRBJ2-1	ASSAPGSYNEQF
TRBV2	TRBJ2-7	ASKGPGLGYEQY
TRBV3-1	TRBJ1-6	ASSQGGSPLH
TRBV12-3/TRBV12-4	TRBJ1-2	ASSRGDREGGYT
TRBV2	TRBJ2-7	ASRDRGFTYEQY
TRBV7-2	TRBJ1-2	ASSVALRHAT
TRBV2	TRBJ2-5	ASRGVGSTGTQY
TRBV12-3/TRBV12-4	TRBJ2-3	ASSAGSHFISTDTQY
TRBV7-9	TRBJ1-2	ASTLDRGLEVYGYT
TRBV20-1	TRBJ1-1	SAGHSTEAF
TRBV5-1	TRBJ1-4	ASSWGHRDEKLF
TRBV9	TRBJ1-2	ASSLSSGSYGYT
TRBV20-1	TRBJ1-1	SAPGGGQGAEAF
TRBV2	TRBJ2-2	ASTKGAGSGELF
TRBV3-1	TRBJ1-2	ASSQEKANYGYT
TRBV18	TRBJ1-1	ASSPQDRGGITEAF
TRBV7-9	TRBJ2-1	ASSSIGGLAVNEQF
TRBV20-1	TRBJ2-1	SASNELNEQF
TRBV18	TRBJ2-1	ASSPDRGRDEQF
TRBV4-1	TRBJ2-5	ASSQDPRRGETQY
TRBV12-5	TRBJ1-5	ASGPDREGQPQH
TRBV5-1	TRBJ2-7	ASSLAQPPYEQY
TRBV6-5	TRBJ2-3	ASSPNGVTDTQY
TRBV20-1	TRBJ2-7	SASSGSLYEQY
TRBV5-1	TRBJ2-1	ASRASGTGDYNEQF
TRBV9	TRBJ1-2	ASSVTDSLNYGYT
TRBV5-5	TRBJ2-1	ASSLGGPDEQF
TRBV12-3/TRBV12-4	TRBJ2-5	ASSLGPGETQY
TRBV12-3/TRBV12-4	TRBJ1-5	ASSSSGERPQH
TRBV5-1	TRBJ1-5	ASSLDRALNQPQH
TRBV6-5	TRBJ1-1	ASSYVGRTEAF
TRBV7-9	TRBJ2-7	ASSPPHRQYEQY
TRBV7-9	TRBJ2-7	ASSLGQDSYEQY
TRBV6-5	TRBJ1-4	ASSAAGTGSSEKLF
TRBV5-1	TRBJ1-3	ASRKQITSGNTIY